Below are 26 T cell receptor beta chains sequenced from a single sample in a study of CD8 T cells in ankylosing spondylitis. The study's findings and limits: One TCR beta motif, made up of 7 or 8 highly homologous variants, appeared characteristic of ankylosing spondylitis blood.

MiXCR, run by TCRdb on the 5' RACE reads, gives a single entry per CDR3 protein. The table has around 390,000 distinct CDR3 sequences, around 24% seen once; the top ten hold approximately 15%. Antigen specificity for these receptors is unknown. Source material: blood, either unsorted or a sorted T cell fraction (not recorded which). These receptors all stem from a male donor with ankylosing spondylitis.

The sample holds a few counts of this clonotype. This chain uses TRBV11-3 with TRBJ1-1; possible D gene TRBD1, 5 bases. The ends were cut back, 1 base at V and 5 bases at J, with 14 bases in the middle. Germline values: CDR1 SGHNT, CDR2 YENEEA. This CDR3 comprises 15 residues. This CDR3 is CASSLAPGRDTEAFF. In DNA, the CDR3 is TGTGCCAGCAGCTTAGCCCCAGGGCGGGATACTGAAGCTTTCTTT.

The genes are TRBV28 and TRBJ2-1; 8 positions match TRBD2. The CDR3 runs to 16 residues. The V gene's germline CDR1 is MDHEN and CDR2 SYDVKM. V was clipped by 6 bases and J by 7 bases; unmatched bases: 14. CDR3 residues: CASSPPGSGRGNEQFF. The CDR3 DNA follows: TGTGCCAGCAGCCCCCCCGGGAGCGGGAGAGGGAATGAGCAGTTCTTC.

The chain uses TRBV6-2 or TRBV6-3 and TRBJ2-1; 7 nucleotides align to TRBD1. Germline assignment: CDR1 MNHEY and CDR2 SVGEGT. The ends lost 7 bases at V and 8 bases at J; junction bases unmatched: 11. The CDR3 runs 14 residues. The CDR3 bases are TGTGCCAGCATTTCGGGACAGCCTTCCGATGAGCAGTTCTTC. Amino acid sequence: CASISGQPSDEQFF.

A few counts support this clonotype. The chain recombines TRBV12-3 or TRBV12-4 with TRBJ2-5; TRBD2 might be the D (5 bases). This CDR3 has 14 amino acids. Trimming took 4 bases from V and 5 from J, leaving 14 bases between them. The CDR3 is CASSSASGRETQYF. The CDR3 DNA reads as TGTGCCAGCAGTTCCGCCAGCGGTAGGGAGACCCAGTACTTC.

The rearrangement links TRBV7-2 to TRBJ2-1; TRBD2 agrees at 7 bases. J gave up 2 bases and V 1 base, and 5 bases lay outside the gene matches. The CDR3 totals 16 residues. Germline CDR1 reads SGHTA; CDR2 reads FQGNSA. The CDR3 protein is CASSLGGLAAYNEQFF. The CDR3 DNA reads TGTGCCAGCAGCTTAGGAGGCCTAGCGGCCTACAATGAGCAGTTCTTC.

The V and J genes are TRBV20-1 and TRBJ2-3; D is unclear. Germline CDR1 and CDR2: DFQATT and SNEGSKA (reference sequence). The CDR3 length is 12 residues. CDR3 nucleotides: TGCAGCTTTTCTAGAGTTGAAGATACGCAGTATTTT. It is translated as CSFSRVEDTQYF.

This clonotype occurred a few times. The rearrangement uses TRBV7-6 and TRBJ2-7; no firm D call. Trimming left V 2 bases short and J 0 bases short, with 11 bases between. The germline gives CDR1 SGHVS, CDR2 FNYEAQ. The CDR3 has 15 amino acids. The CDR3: CASSLNDRSSYEQYF. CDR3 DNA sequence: TGTGCCAGCAGCTTAAATGACCGAAGCTCCTACGAGCAGTACTTC.

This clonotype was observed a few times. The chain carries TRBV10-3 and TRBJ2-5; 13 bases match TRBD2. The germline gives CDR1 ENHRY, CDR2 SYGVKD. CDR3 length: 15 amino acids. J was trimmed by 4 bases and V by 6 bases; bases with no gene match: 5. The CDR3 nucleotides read TGTGCCATCAGCACCGGGACTAGCGGGATAGAGACCCAGTACTTC. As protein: CAISTGTSGIETQYF.

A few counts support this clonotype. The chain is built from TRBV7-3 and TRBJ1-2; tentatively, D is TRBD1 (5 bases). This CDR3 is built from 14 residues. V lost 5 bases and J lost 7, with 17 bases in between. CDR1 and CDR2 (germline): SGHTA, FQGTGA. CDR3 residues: CASSLTWGKGGYTF. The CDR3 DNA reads TGTGCCAGCAGCCTCACGTGGGGCAAGGGTGGCTACACCTTC.

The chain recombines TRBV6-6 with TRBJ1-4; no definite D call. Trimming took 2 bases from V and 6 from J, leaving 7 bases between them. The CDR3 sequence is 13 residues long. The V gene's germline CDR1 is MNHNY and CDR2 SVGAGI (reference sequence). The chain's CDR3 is CASSYESYEKLFF. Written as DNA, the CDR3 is TGTGCCAGCAGTTACGAGTCCTATGAAAAACTGTTTTTT.

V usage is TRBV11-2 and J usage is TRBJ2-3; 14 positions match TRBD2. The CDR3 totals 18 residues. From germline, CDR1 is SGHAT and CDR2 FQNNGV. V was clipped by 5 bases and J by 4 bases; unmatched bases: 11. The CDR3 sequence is CASSTRTSGRSSADTQYF. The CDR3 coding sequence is TGTGCCAGCAGCACCCGGACTAGCGGGAGGAGTTCGGCAGATACGCAGTATTTT.

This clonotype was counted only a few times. CDR3 coding DNA: TGCAGCGTCGAGGCCGGGACTAGCGGGAGCGGTGAGCAGTTCTTC. It translates to CSVEAGTSGSGEQFF. V usage is TRBV29-1 and J usage is TRBJ2-1; TRBD2 matches 14 bases. After removal of 6 bases from V and 9 bases from J, the junction contained 10 bases not matched to a gene. Germline CDR1 is SQVTM and CDR2 is ANQGSEA. The CDR3 loop spans 15 amino acids.

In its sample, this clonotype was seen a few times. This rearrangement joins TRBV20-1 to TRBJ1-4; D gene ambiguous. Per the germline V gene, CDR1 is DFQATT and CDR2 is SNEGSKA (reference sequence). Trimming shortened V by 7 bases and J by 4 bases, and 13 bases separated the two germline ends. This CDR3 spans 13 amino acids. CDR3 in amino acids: CSVLRTGNEKLFF. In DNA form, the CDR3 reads TGCAGTGTCCTCAGGACTGGTAATGAAAAACTGTTTTTT.

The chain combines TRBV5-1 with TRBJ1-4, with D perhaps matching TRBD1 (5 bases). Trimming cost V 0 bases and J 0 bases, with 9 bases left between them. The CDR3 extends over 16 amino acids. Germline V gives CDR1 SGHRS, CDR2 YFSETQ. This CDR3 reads CASSLDPTATNEKLFF. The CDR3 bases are TGCGCCAGCAGCTTGGACCCGACAGCAACTAATGAAAAACTGTTTTTT. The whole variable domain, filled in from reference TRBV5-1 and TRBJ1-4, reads KAGVTQTPRYLIKTRGQQVTLSCSPISGHRSVSWYQQTPGQGLQFLFEYFSETQRNKGNFPGRFSGRQFSNSRSEMNVSTLELGDSALYLCASSLDPTATNEKLFFGSGTQLSVL.

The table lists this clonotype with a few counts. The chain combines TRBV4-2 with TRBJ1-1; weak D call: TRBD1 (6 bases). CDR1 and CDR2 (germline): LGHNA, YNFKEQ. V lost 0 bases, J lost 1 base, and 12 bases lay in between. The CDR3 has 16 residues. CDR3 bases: TGTGCCAGCAGCCAAGACCCGGGGACATGGAACACTGAAGCTTTCTTT. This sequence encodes CASSQDPGTWNTEAFF.

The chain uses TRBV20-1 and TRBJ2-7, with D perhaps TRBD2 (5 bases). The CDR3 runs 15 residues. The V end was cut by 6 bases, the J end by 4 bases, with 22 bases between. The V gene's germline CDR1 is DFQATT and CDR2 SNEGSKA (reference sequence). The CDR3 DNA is TGCAGTGCCCACCCTTTAGCGACCCTCTCTTACGAGCAGTACTTC. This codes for CSAHPLATLSYEQYF.

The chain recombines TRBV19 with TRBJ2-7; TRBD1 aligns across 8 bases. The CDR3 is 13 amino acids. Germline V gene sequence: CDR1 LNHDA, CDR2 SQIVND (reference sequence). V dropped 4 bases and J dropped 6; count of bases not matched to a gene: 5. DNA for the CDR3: TGTGCCAGTAGTACCCTCGGACAGGGCGAGCAGTACTTC. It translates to CASSTLGQGEQYF. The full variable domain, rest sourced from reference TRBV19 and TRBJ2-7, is DGGITQSPKYLFRKEGQNVTLSCEQNLNHDAMYWYRQDPGQGLRLIYYSQIVNDFQKGDIAEGYSVSREKKESFPLTVTSAQKNPTAFYLCASSTLGQGEQYFGPGTRLTVT.

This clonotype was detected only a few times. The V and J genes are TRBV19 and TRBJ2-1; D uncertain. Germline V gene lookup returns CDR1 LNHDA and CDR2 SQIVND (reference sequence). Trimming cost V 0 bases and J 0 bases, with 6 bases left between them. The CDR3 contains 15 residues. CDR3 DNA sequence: TGTGCCAGTAGTATAGACCGGAGCTCCTACAATGAGCAGTTCTTC. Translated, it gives CASSIDRSSYNEQFF.

The CDR3 DNA reads as TGTGCCAGCAGTTTGACCCCAATTCGGGAATCCTATGGCTACACCTTC. This codes for CASSLTPIRESYGYTF. The gene calls are TRBV5-5 and TRBJ1-2; D uncertain. V lost 5 bases, J lost 4 bases, and 21 bases lay in between. This CDR3 has 16 residues. Germline V gene data show CDR1 as SGHKS and CDR2 as YYEKEE (reference sequence).

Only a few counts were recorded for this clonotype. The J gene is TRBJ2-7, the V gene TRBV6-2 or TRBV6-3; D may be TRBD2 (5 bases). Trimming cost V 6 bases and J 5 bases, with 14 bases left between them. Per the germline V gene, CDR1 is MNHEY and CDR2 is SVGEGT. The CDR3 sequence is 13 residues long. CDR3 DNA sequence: TGTGCCAGCAGGGACTCTGGAAAGAACGAGCAGTACTTC. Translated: CASRDSGKNEQYF.

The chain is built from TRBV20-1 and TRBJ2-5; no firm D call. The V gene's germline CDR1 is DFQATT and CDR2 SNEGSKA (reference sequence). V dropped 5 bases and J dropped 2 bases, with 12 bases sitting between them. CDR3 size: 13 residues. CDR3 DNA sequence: TGCAGTGCTTTCATACCAACTCAAGAGACCCAGTACTTC. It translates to CSAFIPTQETQYF.

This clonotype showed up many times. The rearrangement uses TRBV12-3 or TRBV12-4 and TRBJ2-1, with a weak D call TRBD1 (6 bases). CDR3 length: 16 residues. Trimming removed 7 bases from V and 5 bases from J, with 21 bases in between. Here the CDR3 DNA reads TGTGCCAGCACCTCCTGGGAACGCAGGGGCAACAATGAGCAGTTCTTC. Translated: CASTSWERRGNNEQFF.

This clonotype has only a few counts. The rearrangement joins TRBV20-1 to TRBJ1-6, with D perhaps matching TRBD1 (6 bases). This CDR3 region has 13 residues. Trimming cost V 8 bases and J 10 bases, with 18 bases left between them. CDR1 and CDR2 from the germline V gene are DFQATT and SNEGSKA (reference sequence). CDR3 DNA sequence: TGCAGTCATTCACAGGGCATGCAATCACCCCTCCACTTT. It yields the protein CSHSQGMQSPLHF.

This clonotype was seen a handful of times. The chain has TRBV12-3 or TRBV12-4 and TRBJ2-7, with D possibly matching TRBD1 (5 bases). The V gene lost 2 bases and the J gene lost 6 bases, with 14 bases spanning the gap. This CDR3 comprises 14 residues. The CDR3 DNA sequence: TGTGCCAGCAGTTTAAAGGGTTGGGGCAGCGAGCAGTACTTC. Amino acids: CASSLKGWGSEQYF.

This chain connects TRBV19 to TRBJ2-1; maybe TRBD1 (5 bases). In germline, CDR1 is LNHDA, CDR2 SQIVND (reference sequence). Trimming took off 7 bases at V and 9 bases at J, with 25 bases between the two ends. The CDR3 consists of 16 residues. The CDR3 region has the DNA TGTGCCAGTAATCCCGCCCAGGGAAAGTTCTCTGGTGAGCAGTTCTTC. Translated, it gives CASNPAQGKFSGEQFF.

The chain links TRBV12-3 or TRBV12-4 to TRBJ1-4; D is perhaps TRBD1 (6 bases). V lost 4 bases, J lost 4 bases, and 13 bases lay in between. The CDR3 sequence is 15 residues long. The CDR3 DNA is TGTGCCAGCAGTTGGGGGGGGGCCGATAATGAAAAACTGTTTTTT. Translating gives CASSWGGADNEKLFF.